One T cell receptor beta chain is described in this entry. Its antigen specificity is not known. Per-nucleotide qualities are absent, and no much larger clonotype sits a single base away. The CDR3 regions of human TCRbeta chains were subjected to immunosequencing. Per the authors' processing: Repertoire TCRs were checked for matches against a reference library of SARS-CoV-2-specific TCRs that had been generated using the MIRA antigen-specificity platform. Breadth meant the fraction of unique TCRs that were SARS-CoV-2-associated, whereas depth meant the fraction of total T cells that were SARS-CoV-2-associated. Using the MIRA data, each spike-specific TCR was assigned both to the spike region to which the TCR was reactive and to a CD4 or CD8 class. Log10-transformed breadth and depth values were compared by one-way ANOVA with Sidak's multiple comparisons tests. TCRdb holds this immuneACCESS table with in-frame rearrangements only. Some clones are missing; in checked studies, unresolved V genes explain under half, and the rest has no known cause. V, J and clone size were drawn from that table, and D and trimming were deduced from the DNA. Here the sample has 45,000 to 60,000 clones; about 74% occur a single time. The top ten clones comprise roughly 6.6% of the sample.

What the time point label conveys for this sample: baseline before first vaccination. Vaccinee samples were obtained from the UK trials COV001 and COV002, which included a single-blind randomized controlled phase 2/3 trial of AZD1222 (ChAdOx1 nCoV-19) in healthy adults. For TCRbeta chain sequencing, PBMC samples were collected from trial participants at day 0 and at day 28 after the second dose. The data derive from a study of T cell responses to AZD1222 COVID-19 vaccine (dated by TCRdb to the early 2020s). Notes on the research overall: AZD1222 recipients whose second dose came at about 4 weeks and those whose second dose came at about 12 weeks were combined into one group, since spike-specific TCR depth and breadth did not differ between the two schedules. TCR sequencing covered about 230 trial participants: about 210 given two doses of AZD1222 and 26 given two doses of MenACWY control vaccine. Trial participants were enrolled by age into subgroups of 18-55, 56-69 and 70-plus years, and around 140, 26 and 57 TCR-sequenced participants, respectively, were included in these subgroups. General findings and caveats noted by the study authors: Conclusions about previously exposed vaccinees are limited, since just a handful of AZD1222 recipients were seropositive for SARS-CoV-2 at baseline. Because no samples from the day 14 peak response were available, repertoires could be characterized only after the peak T cell response. Nearly half of unique spike-specific TCRs reportedly recognized epitopes outside regions mutated in the B.1.351 and B.1.1.7 variants. The whole spike protein was spanned by vaccine-associated CD4 TCRs, and dominant responses were seen in regions 160-218 and 743-854. Participants were mostly white British and included more females than males, and it was suggested by the authors that clonal diversity may have been underestimated. In the small 56-69-year group, the increase in depth fell short of significance, most likely because of low power. After two AZD1222 doses, spike-specific TCR breadth and depth were significantly higher than at day 0 and than in MenACWY recipients.

Relative to germline, V is missing 4 bases and J is missing 1 base, with 2 bases of the junction outside any gene match. The germline V gene encodes CDR1 MNHEY and CDR2 SVGAGI. The CDR3, from cysteine to phenylalanine, totals 14 residues. Solely the CDR3 DNA is kept, with 42 bases framed from the first base. This chain joins TRBV6-5 to TRBJ2-7, and TRBD2 matches 9 of the central bases. The TCR was taken from an adult in good health. Sample: peripheral blood, taken on day 0 of AZD1222 vaccination. In nucleotide form, the sequence is TGTGCCAGCAGTTCCCTAGCGGGATCCTACGAGCAGTACTTC. Its protein product is CASSSLAGSYEQYF.